The entry that follows covers one T cell receptor beta chain sequence. V lost 3 bases and J 0 bases, leaving 13 bases between the germline ends. The CDR3 is 16 residues long. Germline V gene sequence: CDR1 KGHSH, CDR2 LQKENI. These data belong to a study of blood T cell repertoires in COVID-19. Some clones are missing from TCRdb's copy, which holds only in-frame ones; the method was immunoSEQ multiplex PCR. The table lists more than 300,000 clones, more than 70% of them singletons. Sequenced sample: PBMCs or T cells enriched from blood (not recorded which). This chain connects TRBV18 to TRBJ2-3; possibly TRBD1 for D (7 bases). This TCR was sampled from a man aged 35 to 55 in a cohort exposed to, infected with or recovered from COVID-19 (not recorded which). The CDR3 loop reads CASSPGGTASTDTQYF. CDR3 nucleotides: TGTGCCAGCTCACCGGGCGGGACAGCAAGCACAGATACGCAGTATTTT.